This note documents a single T cell receptor (beta chain) sequence. V gave up 10 bases and J gave up 5 bases, with 14 bases separating them. The germline V gene encodes CDR1 LNHDA and CDR2 SQIVND (reference sequence). The CDR3 loop spans 13 amino acids. The sample belongs to a study of control samples from healthy donors and cancer patients. Using immunoSEQ multiplex PCR, the repertoire was profiled, and TCRdb retains in-frame clones only, with some absent. The sample records 100,000 to 150,000 clones, about 90% being singletons. The clonotype comes from a young man in good health. The chain links TRBV19 to TRBJ1-4; D not certain. Material: blood. CDR3 protein: CATALPRNEKLFF. CDR3 sequence (DNA): TGTGCCACTGCCCTCCCACGGAATGAAAAACTGTTTTTT.